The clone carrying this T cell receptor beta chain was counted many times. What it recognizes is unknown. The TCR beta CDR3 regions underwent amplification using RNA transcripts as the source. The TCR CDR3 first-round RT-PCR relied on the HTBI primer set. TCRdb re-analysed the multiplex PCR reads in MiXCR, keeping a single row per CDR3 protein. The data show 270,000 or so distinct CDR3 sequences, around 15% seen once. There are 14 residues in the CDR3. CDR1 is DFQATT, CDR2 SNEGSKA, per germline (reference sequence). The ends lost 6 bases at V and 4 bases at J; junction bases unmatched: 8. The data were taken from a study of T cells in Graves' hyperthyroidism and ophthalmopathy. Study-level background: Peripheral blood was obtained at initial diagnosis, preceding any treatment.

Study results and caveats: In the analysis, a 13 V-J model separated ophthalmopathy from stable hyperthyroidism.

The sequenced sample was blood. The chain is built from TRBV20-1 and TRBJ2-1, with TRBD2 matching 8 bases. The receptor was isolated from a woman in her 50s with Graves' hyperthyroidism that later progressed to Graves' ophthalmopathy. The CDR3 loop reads CSATAGVYYNEQFF. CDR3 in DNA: TGCAGTGCCACAGCGGGAGTGTATTACAATGAGCAGTTCTTC.